The rows below give T cell receptor beta chains drawn from one sample of a study of OX40 agonist ivuxolimab in advanced cancers. Measured with immunoSEQ multiplex PCR; TCRdb has only the in-frame clones, and not every one. The repertoire holds about 81,000 clones, with more than 70% as singletons. The sample was CD4+ or CD8+ T cells sorted from blood, taken in a trial of the OX40 agonist ivuxolimab. These receptors were obtained from an adult with an advanced solid tumor such as melanoma, head and neck, liver or kidney cancer. CDR3s include the opening cysteine and the closing phenylalanine or tryptophan. Size tells how often a clone was seen (once, few, many) or the class of an expanded clone, and some rows leave it out.

NA,TRBV7-2,TRBJ2-7,CASSHPGEGEQYF
NA,TRBV23-1,TRBJ2-7,CATPGQLQYF
NA,TRBV5-4,TRBJ1-4,CASSLSPGGSEKLFF
NA,TRBV5-4,TRBJ2-3,CASSIRGADTQYF
NA,TRBV14,TRBJ1-2,CASSPSGTGGYGYTF
few,TRBV5-1,TRBJ1-4,CASSSYGQGRGKLFF
NA,TRBV16,TRBJ2-5,CASSQSRETQYF
NA,TRBV18,TRBJ1-6,CASSEITGEPLHF
NA,TRBV20-1,TRBJ1-4,CSARLGEKLFF
NA,TRBV5-1,TRBJ2-1,CASSGITLTVGHSYNEQFF
NA,TRBV9,TRBJ1-2,CASRGARGYYGYTF
NA,TRBV4-1,TRBJ1-2,CASRSSRGPWDGYTF
NA,TRBV2,TRBJ2-2,CASSLWGGELFF
NA,TRBV10-3,TRBJ1-1,CAISELSRGEAFF
NA,TRBV7-9,TRBJ1-2,CASSLFADNYGYTF
NA,TRBV27,TRBJ2-1,CASSLDGEYSEQFF
NA,TRBV2,TRBJ2-3,CASNDRASHSTDTQYF
NA,TRBV18,TRBJ1-2,CASSARTEPTDSDRTF
NA,TRBV28,TRBJ1-2,CASSDPPAGTRGYTF
NA,TRBV28,TRBJ2-1,CASSWGQYNEQFF
NA,TRBV7-9,TRBJ2-5,CASSSWAGETQYF
NA,TRBV5-1,TRBJ2-7,CASSSIGVHEQYF
NA,TRBV7-2,TRBJ1-1,CASSPDRGGTEAFF
NA,TRBV6-1,TRBJ1-6,CASSEDRYSPLHF
NA,TRBV25-1,TRBJ2-1,CASSDPSSYNEQFF
NA,TRBV7-3,TRBJ2-7,CASSLRSPYEQYF
NA,TRBV2,TRBJ1-2,CASSEEGGPWRGYTF
once,TRBV30,TRBJ1-5,CAWSRLYSNQPQHF
NA,TRBV29-1,TRBJ2-1,CSVVAGGYNEQFF
NA,TRBV5-1,TRBJ1-2,CASSPAGDTSYTF
NA,TRBV18,TRBJ1-4,CASSPPSGDGEKLFF
NA,TRBV5-4,TRBJ2-4,CASTPGGGGPQNIQYF
NA,TRBV7-2,TRBJ2-5,CASSPLSTGQETQYF
NA,TRBV11-2,TRBJ1-5,CASSSQGAPNQPQHF
once,TRBV5-4,TRBJ1-1,CASSLRSFGGLEAFF
NA,TRBV7-9,TRBJ1-1,CASLKNMNTEAFF
NA,TRBV6-5,TRBJ2-7,CASSNAPGRPGEQYF
NA,TRBV18,TRBJ2-2,CASSYRAVNTGELFF
NA,TRBV18,TRBJ1-6,CASSPEGAGNSPLHF
few,TRBV11-2,TRBJ1-4,CASSLVDEKLFF
NA,TRBV18,TRBJ1-2,CASSPAQGADYGYTF
once,TRBV7-3,TRBJ2-1,CASRGLGGNEQFF
NA,TRBV5-4,TRBJ1-4,CASSPVGVDEKLFF
once,TRBV7-9,TRBJ1-3,CASSHEGTIYF
NA,TRBV2,TRBJ1-6,CASISGEGNSPLHF
NA,TRBV21-1,TRBJ1-1,CASSKVRGGTEAFF
NA,TRBV6-1,TRBJ2-7,CATDPYEQYF
NA,TRBV30,TRBJ1-2,CAWSTTLPGQGYGYTF
NA,TRBV5-8,TRBJ1-4,CASSLGRQGGGEKLFF
NA,TRBV28,TRBJ1-6,CASSPADTAYNSPLHF
NA,TRBV5-1,TRBJ2-7,CASSFGRGEYEQYF